The entry below gives a single T cell receptor beta chain sequence along with its context. This entry is derived from a study of blood T cell repertoires in COVID-19. The overall study: The study drew acute and convalescent COVID-19 samples from the United States, Italy and Spain. T cells, B-cell-depleted T cells, or PBMCs provided the cDNA or gDNA that served as material.

In germline, CDR1 is GTSNPN, CDR2 SVGIG (reference sequence). The CDR3 extends over 14 amino acids. Trimming stripped 0 bases from V and 6 bases from J, with 12 bases between. In the authors' methods: How many nucleated cells were present was estimated from reference gene primer amplification. Some clones are missing from TCRdb's copy, which holds only in-frame ones; the method was immunoSEQ multiplex PCR. Clonal size and the V and J genes are those of that table, whereas D and trimming came from the DNA. Among tens of thousands of clones listed, about 79% were seen once. The sequencing input was peripheral blood. J is TRBJ2-1 and V is TRBV30; a weak D match, TRBD2 (6 bases). The source is a man in his 70s with acute or convalescent COVID-19. The DNA of the CDR3 is TGTGCCTGGAGTGTAGACCGGGAGAGCAATGAGCAGTTCTTC. Residues: CAWSVDRESNEQFF.